The entry below gives a single TCR beta chain sequence along with its context. This clone's antigen is unknown. No quality values exist for individual bases; no much larger clone is one base distant. This specimen comes from a study of cytomegalovirus exposure and HLA in healthy donors (TCRdb year 2017). For the wider study: In an earlier analysis of about 560 of the donors, roughly 300 Gb of sequence data and some 100 million unique TCR beta sequences from about 180 million T cells were reported. The number of typed donors differed by locus: roughly 629-640 for A, B, C, DRB1 and DQB1; 522 for DQA1; some 610 for DPA1; and about 450 for DPB1. An early release covering more than 500 HLA-typed donors comprised approximately 300 gigabases of sequencing data and 85 million to 100 million unique TCR sequences. A later genetic analysis took genome-wide SNP genotypes for about 55% of the roughly 700 donors and used that subset as a discovery cohort. The later analysis used no new phenotypic data to find candidate immune exposures, relying instead on TCR beta sequences and their occurrence across donors. Among the roughly 390 genotyped donors, about 85% belonged to the genetic ancestry cluster associated with self-reported Caucasian donors. Both class I and class II loci were covered by HLA typing, at four-digit resolution. The study aimed to test whether signatures of past pathogen exposure could be identified by cataloging public T cell receptors. The study combined high-throughput TCR immunosequencing, statistical association of individual TCRs with disease status, and machine learning to predict cytomegalovirus infection status. An earlier analysis of approximately 580 of the donors used high-throughput TCR beta sequencing to judge whether each TCR beta V gene segment behaved as functional or pseudogenic. To study patterns of TCR occurrence, a later analysis re-analyzed previously published TCR beta repertoires from more than 550 donors and added high-resolution HLA genotyping. Along with the roughly 700-subject first cohort, a separate validation cohort of about 110 different subjects was used. All discovery cohort repertoires had been generated using a single sequencing platform. Among about 390 genotyped donors of the cohort, an average of approximately 240,000 unique TCR beta nucleotide sequences were sequenced per donor, roughly a sixth of them non-productive. Several DR-DQ haplotypes were treated as single units for association and clustering because of strong linkage in the cohort. Using immunosequencing, the study profiled T cell repertoires from about 610 subjects and related those repertoires to cytomegalovirus serostatus. Donor age, sex, ethnicity and CMV serostatus were compiled together with the repertoire data.

What the authors observed across the whole study: According to a later genetic analysis, donors in an Asian-associated ancestry cluster had fewer N-insertions in productive TCRs than the approximately 650-donor mean. Roughly uniform sequencing depth across donors was assumed in presence/absence analyses, although this assumption may not hold. Most TCR sequences were seen in very few donors, while some public TCRs were found in many individuals. A later analysis found that TCR association rates varied across HLA loci, with DRB1 alleles showing the most associated TCRs and HLA-C alleles the fewest. A later analysis found that HLA-associated TCR beta chains were more clonally expanded and had lower generation probabilities than equally common non-associated chains. In an earlier analysis of approximately 590 of the donors, most TCR beta V segments appeared in productive rearrangements about 87% or about 30% of the time, broadly matching IMGT annotations. According to a later analysis, parvovirus B19, influenza, CMV and Epstein-Barr virus appeared linked to several top co-occurrence clusters. A further reported finding was that TCR beta sequences accurately predicted the HLA-A and HLA-B alleles for most subjects in the first cohort. Only TCR beta chains were sequenced in this cohort, and the absence of alpha or paired-chain data limited detectable features. At a false discovery rate of 0.05, a later analysis linked under 20,000 TCR beta sequences to specific HLA alleles. When HLA alleles, especially DR and DQ, strongly co-occurred, TCR associations were difficult to assign to individual alleles. Three of the identified cytomegalovirus-associated TCR beta chains were confirmed in vitro to be specific for cytomegalovirus antigens. The authors suggested that the approach could potentially be generalized to other disease states and immunological phenotypes. Most CMV-associated TCR beta chains appeared to be HLA-restricted in a later analysis, and the HLA associations seemed to be driven largely by CMV exposure. A later genetic analysis associated a missense DCLRE1C variant with V-gene and J-gene trimming of TCR beta chains, and an independent cohort replicated the association. Because some donors lacked HLA typing at each locus, the association tests relied only on the typed subset. For the cohort, immune exposure information was limited to CMV serostatus. Some IMGT-functional V segments, including TRBV6-2 and TRBV6-3, could not be told apart with the 87-base-pair reads, so those segments were excluded. In the study, 164 TCR beta chains were listed as associated with cytomegalovirus. Linkage disequilibrium might explain the correlated functional status among segregating V segments, but an unknown experimental factor could not be excluded. About 17 rarely observed V segments, including chromosome 9 orphons, were excluded from the earlier analysis of almost 600 of the donors because counts were too low. A cluster of highly shared sequence variants was judged likely to be a technical artifact of the sequencing pipeline. The classifier was reported to diagnose cytomegalovirus status with high specificity and sensitivity in both the original and validation cohorts.

From the cysteine through the phenylalanine, the CDR3 covers 16 amino acids. The only DNA kept is the CDR3, 48 bases in frame from the first base. The trim is 1 base for V and 3 bases for J, with a gap of 16 bases between the germline ends. Sequences MGHRA (CDR1) and YSYEKL (CDR2) are obtained from the germline V gene. In total, fewer than 750 healthy bone marrow donors made up the cohort. At the time of sampling, every cohort member was nominally healthy, though immune exposures that went unrecorded were likely present. The donor was CMV seropositive and belonged to the group of around 300 seropositive cohort members. A peripheral blood sample was collected from each donor, and TCR beta sequencing was performed on peripheral blood mononuclear cells. Genomic DNA was extracted from the blood cell samples with the Qiagen DNeasy Blood Extraction Kit. The method was the immunoSEQ multiplex PCR assay. For the multiplex PCR, a mixture combining 60 forward primers for TCR Vbeta segments and 13 reverse primers for TCR Jbeta segments was used. The CDR3 region of rearranged TCR beta genes was amplified from genomic DNA by a multiplex PCR assay. On the Illumina HiSeq System, the amplified TCR beta libraries were sequenced as 87-base-pair reads. On the study's bioinformatics: Across the 670 or so repertoires, a later analysis counted 80 million or so unique TCR beta chains, roughly 11 million of which were shared by at least two donors. Raw reads were error-corrected and collapsed into unique sequences with a nearest-neighbor algorithm that merged closely related sequences to remove PCR and sequencing errors. Alignment of CDR3 sequences to IMGT reference sequences was used to assign V, D and J gene segments. For a sequence to be retained, a match of at least six nucleotides was required to both a V gene segment and a J gene segment. A rearrangement was called productive if the CDR3 had no stop codons and remained in frame with V and J, and every other rearrangement was called non-productive. Following IMGT convention, CDR3 was defined as the stretch from the second conserved V-encoded cysteine up to the conserved J-encoded phenylalanine. In an earlier analysis of more than 550 of the donors, sequences lacking an unambiguous match to a single V gene segment were excluded. In an earlier analysis of more than 500 of the donors, a V segment was called functional when productive rearrangements were above 56.7%, and segregating when the standard deviation between donors exceeded 5%. A statistical classification framework was built to diagnose cytomegalovirus status from the catalog of TCR beta chain sequences. In a later analysis, V and J genes were assigned by comparing TCR nucleotide sequences against IMGT/GENE-DB human TR gene sequences. A later analysis assigned CDR3 sequences and most-parsimonious VDJ recombination scenarios with the TCRdist pipeline. In a later analysis, every TCR beta chain was defined by the combination of its CDR3 amino acid sequence and its V-gene family, and reads without a unique V-gene family were dropped. As a way to deal with suspected cross-contamination and a sequencing artifact, a later analysis dropped under 600 nucleotide sequences that were highly shared and had low generation probability. In a later analysis, a clonal expansion index for each public chain was calculated from normalized within-repertoire ranks of inferred template counts. In a later analysis, generation probabilities were computed using a VDJ recombination model fitted to out-of-frame rearrangements, and the results were checked against IGoR. In a later analysis, hypergeometric tests were used to score TCR-TCR, TCR-HLA and TCR-CMV co-occurrence, with a repertoire-size bias correction applied to TCR pairs. To estimate false discovery rates, a later analysis permuted the HLA or CMV assignments 20 times. In a later analysis, co-occurring TCRs were grouped using DBSCAN, and TCRdist sequence similarity was added for clustering within HLA-allele-positive subsets. Repertoires with fewer than 30,000 or more than 120,000 public chains, plus five repertoires with anomalous nucleotide sharing, were excluded from co-occurrence clustering. The clones in this table, taken by TCRdb from immuneACCESS, are in-frame only. Not every clone is retained; where verified, under half of the shortfall comes from an unresolved V gene, and the cause of the rest is unknown. V and J calls and clone size are given by that table; D and trimming were obtained from the DNA. This sample has 190,000 or so clones in its table, and about four fifths of those were observed once. Approximately 0.4% of the sample is in the top ten clones.

Sequencing was done on a sample of PBMCs. This TCR derives from a male donor in good health and CMV-seropositive. This chain joins TRBV4-1 to TRBJ2-7, with no D gene named confidently. The CDR3 loop reads CASSQAPLVELYEQYF. The DNA sequence reads TGCGCCAGCAGCCAAGCCCCCCTGGTTGAGCTCTACGAGCAGTACTTC.